This entry lists 2 T cell receptor beta chains sequenced from one sample in a study of blood T cell repertoires in COVID-19. The protocol was immunoSEQ multiplex PCR, while the TCRdb copy is restricted to in-frame clones and leaves out a portion. The data show some 300,000 clones, around 90% seen once. The sequenced material came from peripheral blood. These receptors were collected from a man between 18 and 29 years old with active or convalescent COVID-19.

The rearrangement uses TRBV4-3 and TRBJ1-3; D unclear. CDR1 is LGHNA and CDR2 is YSLEER in the germline V gene. Trimming took off 3 bases at V and 8 bases at J, with 11 bases between the two ends. This CDR3 has 13 amino acids. CDR3 region: CASSQGMEDTIYF. Written as DNA, the CDR3 is TGCGCCAGCAGCCAGGGGATGGAGGACACCATATATTTT.

This chain joins TRBV20-1 and TRBJ2-3, with 7 bases lining up with TRBD1. The CDR3 is 14 residues long. Germline trimming cut 3 bases from V and 4 bases from J; bases unmatched to any gene: 7. CDR1 and CDR2 from the germline V gene are DFQATT and SNEGSKA (reference sequence). Here the CDR3 DNA reads TGCAGTGCTAGTCCAGGGGGTTCCCCAGATACGCAGTATTTT. This gives the protein CSASPGGSPDTQYF.